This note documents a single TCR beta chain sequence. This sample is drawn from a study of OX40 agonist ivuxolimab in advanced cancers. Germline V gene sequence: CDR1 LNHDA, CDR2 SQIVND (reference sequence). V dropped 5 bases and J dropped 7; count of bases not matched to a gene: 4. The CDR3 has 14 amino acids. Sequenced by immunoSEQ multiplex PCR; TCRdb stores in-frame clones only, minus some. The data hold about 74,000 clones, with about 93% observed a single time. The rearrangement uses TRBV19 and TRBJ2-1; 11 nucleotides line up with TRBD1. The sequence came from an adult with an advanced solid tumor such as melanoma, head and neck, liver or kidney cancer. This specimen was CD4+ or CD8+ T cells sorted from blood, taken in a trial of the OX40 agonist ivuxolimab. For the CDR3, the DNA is TGTGCCAGTAGTGTGGGACAGGGGGTGAATGAGCAGTTCTTC. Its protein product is CASSVGQGVNEQFF.